This T cell receptor (beta chain) stems from a study of CDR3 diversity in severe acne. In TCRdb, the PCR reads were re-called with MiXCR into one record per CDR3 protein. This sample carries roughly 100,000 distinct CDR3 sequences, about half of them seen once, and the ten largest clones take around 11%. Input material: blood. The sequence derives from a male donor with acne.

The CDR3 sequence is CATGMSGGGEAFF. CDR3 nucleotides: TGTGCCACCGGCATGAGCGGGGGCGGTGAAGCTTTCTTT. V usage is TRBV15 and J usage is TRBJ1-1, with D possibly being TRBD1 (6 bases). Deletions cut 8 bases from V and 7 bases from J, with 17 bases between. Germline V CDR1 and CDR2: LNHNV, YYDKDF (reference sequence). The CDR3 is 13 amino acids.